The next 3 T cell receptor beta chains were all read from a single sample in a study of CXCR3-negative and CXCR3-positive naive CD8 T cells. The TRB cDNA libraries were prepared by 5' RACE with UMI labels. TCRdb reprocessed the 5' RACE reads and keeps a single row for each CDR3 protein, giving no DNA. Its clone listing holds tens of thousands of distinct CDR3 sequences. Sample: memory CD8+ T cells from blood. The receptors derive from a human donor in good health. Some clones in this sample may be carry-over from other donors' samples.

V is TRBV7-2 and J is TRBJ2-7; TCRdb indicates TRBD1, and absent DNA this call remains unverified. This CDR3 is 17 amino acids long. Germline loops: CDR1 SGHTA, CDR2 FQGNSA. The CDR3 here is CASSPLGRPEDSYEQYF.

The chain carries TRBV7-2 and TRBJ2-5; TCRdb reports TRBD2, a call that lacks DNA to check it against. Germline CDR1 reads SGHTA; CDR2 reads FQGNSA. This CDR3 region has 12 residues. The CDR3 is CASSQGLGTQYF.

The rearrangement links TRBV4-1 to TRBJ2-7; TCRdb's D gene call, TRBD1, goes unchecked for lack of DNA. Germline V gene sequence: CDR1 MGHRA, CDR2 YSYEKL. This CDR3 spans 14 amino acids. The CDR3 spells CASSQGQGVYEQYF.